The next 24 T cell receptor beta chains were all read from a single sample in a study of CD8 T cells in Susac syndrome. RNA, at about 0.5 to 1 ug, was reverse transcribed with random hexamers. TCRdb fed the immunoSEQ multiplex PCR reads into MiXCR, producing one record per CDR3 protein. Among about 200,000 distinct CDR3 sequences listed, about 95% were seen once. Sample: CD4+ T cells from PBMCs. The receptors shown here come from a human donor with multiple sclerosis.

This chain uses TRBV5-4 with TRBJ2-3, with 7 bases matching TRBD2. This CDR3 is 13 amino acids long. The V gene end was trimmed by 3 bases and the J gene end by 5 bases; junction bases not matched to a gene: 3. CDR1 is SGHNT, CDR2 YYREEE, per germline (reference sequence). CDR3 bases: TGTGCCAGCAGCTGGGACTACATAGATACGCAGTATTTT. It encodes CASSWDYIDTQYF.

This CDR3 reads CATSPGTGGVYEQYF. The CDR3 region has the DNA TGTGCCACCAGTCCCGGGACAGGGGGTGTCTACGAGCAGTACTTC. The chain links TRBV24-1 to TRBJ2-7; TRBD1 aligns across 11 bases. J lost 3 bases, V lost 6 bases, and 6 bases had no gene match. CDR1 and CDR2 (germline): KGHDR, SFDVKD. The CDR3 totals 15 residues.

The table lists this clonotype with a count of one. V gene TRBV11-2 combines with J gene TRBJ2-3; a possible D gene is TRBD2 (6 bases). Trimming took 3 bases from V and 4 from J, leaving 14 bases between them. The CDR3 contains 15 residues. Germline V lookup: CDR1 SGHAT, CDR2 FQNNGV. The CDR3 coding sequence is TGTGCCAGCAGCTTGGTAGCCAGGGAGGCAGATACGCAGTATTTT. Translated, it gives CASSLVAREADTQYF.

The chain is built from TRBV15 and TRBJ1-5; TRBD1 agrees at 9 bases. Looked up from germline, CDR1 is LNHNV and CDR2 is YYDKDF (reference sequence). This CDR3 has 15 residues. Trimming took 3 bases from V and 4 from J; bases not matched to a gene: 4. The CDR3 here is CATSRLGQGNQPQHF. CDR3 coding DNA: TGTGCCACCAGCAGGCTCGGACAGGGGAATCAGCCCCAGCATTTT.

This chain connects TRBV5-1 to TRBJ2-1; a possible D gene is TRBD2 (6 bases). Germline lookup yields CDR1 SGHRS and CDR2 YFSETQ. V gave up 1 base and J gave up 2 bases, with 13 bases separating them. CDR3 length: 16 amino acids. The CDR3 bases are TGCGCCAGCAGCTTGCAAGGTGCGGGGCCCTACAATGAGCAGTTCTTC. Its translation is CASSLQGAGPYNEQFF.

The chain couples TRBV3-1 to TRBJ2-7; D is possibly TRBD1 (6 bases). The CDR3 length is 15 residues. The V and J ends lost 3 bases and 3 bases respectively, with 15 bases between them. CDR1 and CDR2 from the germline V gene are LGHDT and YNNKEL (reference sequence). The CDR3 spells CASSQRPGTIYEQYF. The CDR3 coding sequence is TGTGCCAGCAGCCAGAGACCCGGGACAATCTACGAGCAGTACTTC.

The rearrangement links TRBV30 to TRBJ1-2; D unclear. The CDR3 sequence is 12 residues long. V dropped 3 bases and J dropped 5 bases, with 10 bases sitting between them. Germline V gives CDR1 GTSNPN, CDR2 SVGIG (reference sequence). The CDR3 is CAWRPGVYGYTF. CDR3 DNA: TGTGCCTGGAGACCCGGGGTTTATGGCTACACCTTC.

The V gene is TRBV5-4, the J gene TRBJ2-5; TRBD2 aligns across 11 bases. The CDR3 is made up of 15 amino acids. Unmatched junction bases numbered 1, after V lost 0 bases and J lost 3 bases. Looked up from germline, CDR1 is SGHNT and CDR2 is YYREEE (reference sequence). As DNA, the CDR3 is TGTGCCAGCAGCTTGGAGACTAGCGGGGAAGAGACCCAGTACTTC. It yields the protein CASSLETSGEETQYF. The entire variable domain, with the rest obtained from reference TRBV5-4 and TRBJ2-5, is as follows: ETGVTQSPTHLIKTRGQQVTLRCSSQSGHNTVSWYQQALGQGPQFIFQYYREEENGRGNFPPRFSGLQFPNYSSELNVNALELDDSALYLCASSLETSGEETQYFGPGTRLLVL.

V gene TRBV29-1 combines with J gene TRBJ2-1; 8 bases map to TRBD2. Germline V CDR1 and CDR2: SQVTM, ANQGSEA. With V trimmed by 2 bases and J by 1 base, 4 bases remained unmatched. This CDR3 is 15 amino acids long. This chain's CDR3 is CSVESGSFSYNEQFF. In nucleotides, the CDR3 is TGCAGCGTTGAAAGCGGGAGTTTTTCCTACAATGAGCAGTTCTTC.

The rearrangement joins TRBV15 to TRBJ1-1; D gene uncertain. The CDR3 spans 14 residues. Trimming left V 0 bases short and J 5 bases short, with 10 bases between. CDR1 LNHNV and CDR2 YYDKDF come from the germline V gene (reference sequence). The CDR3 protein is CATSRDTSGTEAFF. CDR3 DNA sequence: TGTGCCACCAGCAGAGATACGTCCGGGACTGAAGCTTTCTTT.

The chain uses TRBV18 and TRBJ1-1; possibly TRBD1 for D (6 bases). Germline V CDR1 and CDR2: KGHSH, LQKENI. V was shortened by 0 bases and J by 3 bases, with 14 bases between the two germline ends. This CDR3 has 16 amino acids. The CDR3, as DNA: TGTGCCAGCTCACCACCCTCGGGGGCAGGGTACACTGAAGCTTTCTTT. Its translation: CASSPPSGAGYTEAFF.

The chain carries TRBV9 and TRBJ2-1; a possible D gene is TRBD2 (5 bases). CDR3 length: 13 amino acids. Trimming took 0 bases from V and 15 from J, leaving 16 bases between them. Germline V gives CDR1 SGDLS, CDR2 YYNGEE. For the CDR3, the DNA is TGTGCCAGCAGCGTAGCTCCGACTACTCCGGGGTTCTTC. Its translation is CASSVAPTTPGFF.

This rearrangement joins TRBV20-1 to TRBJ1-1, with D hard to call. This CDR3 comprises 11 residues. V shed 0 bases and J shed 7 bases, with 6 bases lying between them. Germline V gives CDR1 DFQATT, CDR2 SNEGSKA (reference sequence). This CDR3 reads CSARDPYEAFF. The CDR3 region has the DNA TGCAGTGCTAGAGACCCGTATGAAGCTTTCTTT.

In nucleotides, the CDR3 is TGCGCCAGCAGCGCGGGACAGTCCTACAATGAGCAGTTCTTC. The encoded protein is CASSAGQSYNEQFF. The genes are TRBV5-1 and TRBJ2-1; a possible D gene is TRBD1 (7 bases). Trimming took off 4 bases at V and 1 base at J, with 9 bases between the two ends. CDR1 is SGHRS and CDR2 is YFSETQ in the germline V gene. The CDR3 is 14 amino acids. The variable domain in full, completed from reference TRBV5-1 and TRBJ2-1, reads KAGVTQTPRYLIKTRGQQVTLSCSPISGHRSVSWYQQTPGQGLQFLFEYFSETQRNKGNFPGRFSGRQFSNSRSEMNVSTLELGDSALYLCASSAGQSYNEQFFGPGTRLTVL.

The rearrangement uses TRBV5-4 and TRBJ2-3; unclear D gene. Germline loops: CDR1 SGHNT, CDR2 YYREEE (reference sequence). The CDR3 spans 14 residues. The ends were cut back, 4 bases at V and 1 base at J, with 10 bases in the middle. CDR3 nucleotide sequence: TGTGCCAGCAGCCAGAAAGACGGCACAGATACGCAGTATTTT. It codes for CASSQKDGTDTQYF.

The rearrangement links TRBV7-2 to TRBJ1-2, with 9 bases fitting TRBD1. CDR1 is SGHTA, CDR2 FQGNSA, per germline. The ends lost 5 bases at V and 4 bases at J; junction bases unmatched: 8. CDR3 length equals 15 residues. CDR3 residues: CASSQRTGVAYGYTF. In nucleotides, the CDR3 is TGTGCCAGCAGCCAACGGACAGGGGTTGCCTATGGCTACACCTTC.

The rearrangement uses TRBV2 and TRBJ2-7; D possibly corresponds to TRBD2 (5 bases). V gave up 10 bases and J gave up 2 bases, with 9 bases separating them. Germline V gene lookup returns CDR1 SNHLY and CDR2 FYNNEI. There are 11 residues in the CDR3. CDR3 loop: CATGLPYEQYF. The CDR3 DNA follows: TGTGCCACTGGACTCCCCTACGAGCAGTACTTC.

The chain combines TRBV5-6 with TRBJ2-1, with D unresolved. Trimming took off 4 bases at V and 9 bases at J, with 14 bases between the two ends. This CDR3 has 13 amino acids. Germline V gene lookup returns CDR1 SGHDT and CDR2 YYEEEE. In DNA form, the CDR3 reads TGTGCCAGCAGCCGGTTAGTTGGAACTGAGCAGTTCTTC. Its protein is CASSRLVGTEQFF.

The gene calls are TRBV29-1 and TRBJ2-7; maybe TRBD1 (5 bases). Germline CDR1 SQVTM, CDR2 ANQGSEA. V lost 4 bases and J lost 2, with 9 bases in between. CDR3 length: 12 amino acids. CDR3 nucleotides: TGCAGCGTTGCAGACAGACCCTACGAGCAGTACTTC. Translation: CSVADRPYEQYF.

Here the CDR3 DNA reads TGCAGTGCTTCCGGGGGGTCCAGTTCTGGGAAACTGTTTTTT. Protein: CSASGGSSSGKLFF. The chain is built from TRBV20-1 and TRBJ1-4; tentative D call: TRBD1 (5 bases). Germline CDR1 DFQATT, CDR2 SNEGSKA (reference sequence). This CDR3 contains 14 residues. V lost 5 bases to trimming and J lost 11 bases, with 21 bases between them.

The rearrangement links TRBV20-1 to TRBJ2-3; 8 bases agree with TRBD2. The CDR3 has 14 amino acids. The germline CDR1 and CDR2 sequences are DFQATT and SNEGSKA (reference sequence). After removal of 6 bases from V and 4 bases from J, the junction contained 9 bases not matched to a gene. In nucleotides, the CDR3 is TGCAGTGCGCAGGCGGGGGGAGGCGCAGATACGCAGTATTTT. Translation gives CSAQAGGGADTQYF.

This clonotype was seen only a few times. CDR3 nucleotides: TGTGCCAGCAGCTTTACCGGGGGCACTGAAGCTTTCTTT. Translated, it gives CASSFTGGTEAFF. The chain carries TRBV3-1 and TRBJ1-1; tentative D call: TRBD1 (5 bases). This CDR3 has 13 residues. Germline values: CDR1 LGHDT, CDR2 YNNKEL (reference sequence). V was shortened by 5 bases and J by 4 bases, with 11 bases between the two germline ends.

The table lists this clonotype with a count of one. CDR3 nucleotides: TGTGCCAGCAGCTTCAACGCGGGGTTCGGAGAGACCCAGTACTTC. This codes for CASSFNAGFGETQYF. The chain couples TRBV7-8 to TRBJ2-5; perhaps TRBD2 as D (6 bases). Trimming removed 3 bases from V and 4 bases from J, with 15 bases in between. This CDR3 is built from 15 residues. CDR1 SGHVS and CDR2 FQNEAQ come from the germline V gene.

This clonotype is a singleton in its sample. V is TRBV29-1 and J is TRBJ2-4, with a weak D call TRBD1 (6 bases). From germline, CDR1 is SQVTM and CDR2 ANQGSEA. V shed 4 bases and J shed 7 bases, with 14 bases lying between them. The CDR3 has 13 amino acids. CDR3 sequence: CSVGEGVDNIQYF. The CDR3 coding sequence is TGCAGCGTTGGAGAGGGGGTGGATAACATTCAGTACTTC.